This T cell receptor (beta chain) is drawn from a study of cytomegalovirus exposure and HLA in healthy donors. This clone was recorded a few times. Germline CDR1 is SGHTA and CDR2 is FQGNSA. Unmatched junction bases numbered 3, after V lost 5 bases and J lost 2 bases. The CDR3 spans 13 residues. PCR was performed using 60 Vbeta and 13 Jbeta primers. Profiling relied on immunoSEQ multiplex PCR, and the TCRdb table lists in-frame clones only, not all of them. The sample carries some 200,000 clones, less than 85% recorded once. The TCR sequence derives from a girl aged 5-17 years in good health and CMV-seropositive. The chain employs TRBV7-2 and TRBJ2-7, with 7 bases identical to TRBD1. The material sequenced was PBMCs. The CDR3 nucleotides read TGTGCCAGCAGCCGGGACAGCACCTACGAGCAGTACTTC. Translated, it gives CASSRDSTYEQYF. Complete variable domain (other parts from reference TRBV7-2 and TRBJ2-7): GAGVSQSPSNKVTEKGKDVELRCDPISGHTALYWYRQSLGQGLEFLIYFQGNSAPDKSGLPSDRFSAERTGGSVSTLTIQRTQQEDSAVYLCASSRDSTYEQYFGPGTRLTVT.